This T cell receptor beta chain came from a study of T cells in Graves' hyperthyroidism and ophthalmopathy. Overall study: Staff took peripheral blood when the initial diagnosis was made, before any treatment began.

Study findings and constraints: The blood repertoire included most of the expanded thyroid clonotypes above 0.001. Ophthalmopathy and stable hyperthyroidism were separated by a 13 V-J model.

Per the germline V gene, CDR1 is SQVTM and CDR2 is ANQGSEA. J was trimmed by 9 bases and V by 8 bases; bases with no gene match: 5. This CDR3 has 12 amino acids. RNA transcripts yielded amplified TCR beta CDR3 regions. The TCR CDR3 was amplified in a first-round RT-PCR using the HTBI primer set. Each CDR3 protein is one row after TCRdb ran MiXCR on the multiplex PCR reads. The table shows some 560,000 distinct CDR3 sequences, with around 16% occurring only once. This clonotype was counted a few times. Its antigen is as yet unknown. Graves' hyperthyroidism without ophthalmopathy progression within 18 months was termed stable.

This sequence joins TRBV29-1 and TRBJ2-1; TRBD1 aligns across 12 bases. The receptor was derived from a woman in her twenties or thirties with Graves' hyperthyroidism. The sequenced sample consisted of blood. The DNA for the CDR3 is TGCAGCTTGGGACAGGGGGCCGGTGAGCAGTTCTTC. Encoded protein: CSLGQGAGEQFF.